These T cell receptor beta chains were read from a single sample in a study of T cell responses to AZD1222 COVID-19 vaccine. Assay: immunoSEQ multiplex PCR; the TCRdb copy retains only in-frame clones and omits some. The sample shows about 150,000 clones, just over 90% of them seen only once. The sequencing here drew on peripheral blood, taken on day 0 of AZD1222 vaccination. The source of these receptors is an adult in good health. CDR3s include the opening cysteine and the closing phenylalanine or tryptophan. The D gene is left open where the match is weak. Rows give clone size only sometimes, using once, few, many, or a class for an expanded clone.

TRBV15	.	TRBJ2-2	.	CATSREDTGELFF	TGTGCCACCAGCAGAGAGGACACCGGGGAGCTGTTTTTT
TRBV18	.	TRBJ1-3	.	CASSPKIPTGFDGNTIYF	TGTGCCAGCTCCCCTAAAATTCCAACAGGGTTTGATGGAAACACCATATATTTT
TRBV9	.	TRBJ2-7	TRBD2	CASSPGLAGGPGYEQYF	TGTGCCAGCAGCCCAGGACTAGCGGGAGGGCCCGGCTACGAGCAGTACTTC
TRBV7-2	once	TRBJ1-2	TRBD1	CASSLAQGGYGYTF	TGTGCCAGCAGCTTAGCGCAGGGGGGCTATGGCTACACCTTC
TRBV9	.	TRBJ1-6	TRBD1	CASSGIGTDNSPLHF	TGTGCCAGCAGCGGTATCGGGACAGATAATTCACCCCTCCACTTT
TRBV4-2	.	TRBJ2-7	.	CASSHRRRGTGDEQYF	TGTGCCAGCAGCCACCGACGGAGGGGGACGGGAGACGAGCAGTACTTC
TRBV11-2	.	TRBJ1-2	.	CASSLGGLGYTF	TGTGCCAGCAGCTTAGGGGGTCTCGGCTACACCTTC
TRBV6-5	once	TRBJ1-6	.	CASSYDSFGNSPLHF	TGTGCCAGCAGTTATGACAGCTTTGGGAATTCACCCCTCCACTTT
TRBV3-1/TRBV3-2	once	TRBJ2-1	.	CASSPDSGDYNEQFF	TGTGCCAGCAGCCCCGACTCAGGAGACTACAATGAGCAGTTCTTC
TRBV5-1	.	TRBJ2-1	.	CASSFLTDSYNEQFF	TGCGCCAGCAGCTTCCTTACGGACTCCTACAATGAGCAGTTCTTC
TRBV5-1	.	TRBJ1-3	TRBD1	CASAGQGSGNTIYF	TGCGCCAGCGCGGGACAGGGGTCCGGAAACACCATATATTTT
TRBV6-1	.	TRBJ1-2	TRBD1	CASSESVNRGDGYTF	TGTGCCAGCAGTGAATCTGTGAACAGGGGGGATGGCTACACCTTC
TRBV4-1	.	TRBJ2-2	.	CASSHDGATNTGELFF	TGCGCCAGCAGCCACGATGGGGCAACGAACACCGGGGAGCTGTTTTTT
TRBV4-2	.	TRBJ1-6	TRBD1	CASSLARQGGNSPLHF	TGTGCCAGCAGCCTAGCCAGACAGGGGGGGAATTCACCCCTCCACTTT
TRBV27	.	TRBJ2-7	.	CASPKGENEQYF	TGTGCCAGCCCCAAGGGGGAGAACGAGCAGTACTTC